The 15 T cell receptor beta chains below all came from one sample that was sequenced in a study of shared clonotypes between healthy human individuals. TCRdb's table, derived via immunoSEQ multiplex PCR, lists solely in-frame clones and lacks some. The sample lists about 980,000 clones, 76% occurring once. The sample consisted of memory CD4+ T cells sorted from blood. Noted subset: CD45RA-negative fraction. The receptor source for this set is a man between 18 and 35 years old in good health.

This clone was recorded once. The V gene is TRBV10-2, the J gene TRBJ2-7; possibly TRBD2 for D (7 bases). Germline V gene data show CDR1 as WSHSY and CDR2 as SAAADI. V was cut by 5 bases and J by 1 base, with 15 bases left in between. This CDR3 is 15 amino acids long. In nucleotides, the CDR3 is TGCGCCAGCAGTACGGGGGGCGGCTTATCCTACGAGCAGTACTTC. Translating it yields CASSTGGGLSYEQYF.

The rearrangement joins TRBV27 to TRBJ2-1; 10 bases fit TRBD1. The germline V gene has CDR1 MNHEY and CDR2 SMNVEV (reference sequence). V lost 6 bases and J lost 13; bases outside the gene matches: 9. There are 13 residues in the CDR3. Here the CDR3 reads CASSRDRGRFQFF. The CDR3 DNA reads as TGTGCCAGCAGCCGGGACAGGGGAAGATTTCAGTTCTTC.

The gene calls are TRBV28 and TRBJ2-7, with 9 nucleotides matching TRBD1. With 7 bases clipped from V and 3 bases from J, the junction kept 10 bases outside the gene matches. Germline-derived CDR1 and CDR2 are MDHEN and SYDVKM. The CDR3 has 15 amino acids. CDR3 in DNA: TGTGCCAGCACCCCTCCGGGACAGGGCAACTACGAGCAGTACTTC. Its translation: CASTPPGQGNYEQYF.

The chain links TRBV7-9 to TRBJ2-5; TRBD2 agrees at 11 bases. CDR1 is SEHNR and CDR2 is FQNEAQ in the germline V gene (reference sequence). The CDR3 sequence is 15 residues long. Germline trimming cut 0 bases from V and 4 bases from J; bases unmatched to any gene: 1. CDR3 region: CASSLAGTSGETQYF. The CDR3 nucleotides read TGTGCCAGCAGCTTAGCCGGGACTAGCGGAGAGACCCAGTACTTC.

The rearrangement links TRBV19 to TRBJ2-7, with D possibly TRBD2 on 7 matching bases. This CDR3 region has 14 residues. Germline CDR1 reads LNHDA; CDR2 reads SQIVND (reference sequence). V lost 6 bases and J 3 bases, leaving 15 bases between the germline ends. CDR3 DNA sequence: TGTGCCAGTAGGCCGCGGGGGCAGAACTACGAGCAGTACTTC. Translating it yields CASRPRGQNYEQYF.

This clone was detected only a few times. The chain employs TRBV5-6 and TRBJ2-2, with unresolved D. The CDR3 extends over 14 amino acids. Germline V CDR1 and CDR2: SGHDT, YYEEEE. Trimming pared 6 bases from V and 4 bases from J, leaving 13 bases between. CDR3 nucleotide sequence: TGTGCCAGCAATCCGGGTCAGAGCACCGGGGAGCTGTTTTTT. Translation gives CASNPGQSTGELFF.

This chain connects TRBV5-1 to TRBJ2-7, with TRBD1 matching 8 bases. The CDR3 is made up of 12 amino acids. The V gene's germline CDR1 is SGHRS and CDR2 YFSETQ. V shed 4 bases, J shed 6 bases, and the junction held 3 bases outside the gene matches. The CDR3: CASSRDRGEQYF. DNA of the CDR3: TGCGCCAGCAGCAGAGACAGGGGCGAGCAGTACTTC.

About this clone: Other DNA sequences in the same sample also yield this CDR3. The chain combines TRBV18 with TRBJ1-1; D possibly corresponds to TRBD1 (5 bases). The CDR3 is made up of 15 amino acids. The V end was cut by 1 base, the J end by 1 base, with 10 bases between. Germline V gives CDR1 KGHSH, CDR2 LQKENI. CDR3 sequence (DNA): TGTGCCAGCTCACCACTTCAGGGAGGGAACACTGAAGCTTTCTTT. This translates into CASSPLQGGNTEAFF.

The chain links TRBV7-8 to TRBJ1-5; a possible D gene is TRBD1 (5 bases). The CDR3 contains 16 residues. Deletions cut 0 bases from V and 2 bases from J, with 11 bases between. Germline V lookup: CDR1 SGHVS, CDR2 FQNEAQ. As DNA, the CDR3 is TGTGCCAGCAGCTTAGCGGGCACAGGCGGCAATCAGCCCCAGCATTTT. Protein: CASSLAGTGGNQPQHF.

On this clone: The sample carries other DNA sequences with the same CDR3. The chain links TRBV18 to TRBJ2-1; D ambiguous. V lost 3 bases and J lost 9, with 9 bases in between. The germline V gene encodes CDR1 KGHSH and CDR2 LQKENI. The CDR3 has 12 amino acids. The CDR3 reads CASSPRVGEQFF. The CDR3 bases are TGTGCCAGCTCACCCCGGGTGGGTGAGCAGTTCTTC.

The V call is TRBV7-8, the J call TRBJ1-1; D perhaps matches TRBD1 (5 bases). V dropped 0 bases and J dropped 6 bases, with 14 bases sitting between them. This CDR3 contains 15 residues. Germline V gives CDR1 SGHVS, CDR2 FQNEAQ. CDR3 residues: CASSLAGGSQSEAFF. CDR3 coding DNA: TGTGCCAGCAGCTTAGCGGGGGGGTCCCAATCTGAAGCTTTCTTT.

The CDR3 DNA sequence: TGTGCCAGCAGCCAAGGGCAGGGCAAAACCGGGGAGCTGTTTTTT. Protein sequence: CASSQGQGKTGELFF. The genes are TRBV14 and TRBJ2-2; D perhaps matches TRBD1 (5 bases). V lost 1 base, J lost 5 bases, and 11 bases lay in between. This CDR3 spans 15 amino acids. Germline values: CDR1 SGHDN, CDR2 FVKESK.

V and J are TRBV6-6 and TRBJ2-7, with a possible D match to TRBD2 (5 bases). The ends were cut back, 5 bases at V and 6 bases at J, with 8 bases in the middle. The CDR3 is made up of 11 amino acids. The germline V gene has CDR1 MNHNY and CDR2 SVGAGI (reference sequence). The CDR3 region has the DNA TGTGCCAGCAGTGGGAGATCCGAGCAGTACTTC. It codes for CASSGRSEQYF.

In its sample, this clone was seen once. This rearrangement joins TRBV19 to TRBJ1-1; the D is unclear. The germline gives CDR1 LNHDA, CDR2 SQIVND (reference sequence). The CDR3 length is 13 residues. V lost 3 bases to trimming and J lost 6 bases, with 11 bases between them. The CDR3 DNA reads TGTGCCAGTAGTATTGGGCAGACCGCTGAAGCTTTCTTT. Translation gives CASSIGQTAEAFF.

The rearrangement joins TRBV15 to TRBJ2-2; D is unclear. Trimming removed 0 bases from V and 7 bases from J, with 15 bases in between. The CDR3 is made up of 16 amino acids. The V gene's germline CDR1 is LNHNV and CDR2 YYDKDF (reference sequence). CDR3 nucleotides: TGTGCCACCAGCAGAGAGGGCAGCTTAAGTCACGGGGAGCTGTTTTTT. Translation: CATSREGSLSHGELFF.